This record covers a single T cell receptor beta chain. Its antigen is as yet unknown. The genes and germline here are from mouse. Read sequence stops 1 residue before the CDR3 end, and the germline J gene provides the missing end. The method was immunoSEQ multiplex PCR; TCRdb's version includes in-frame clones alone and lacks a portion of them. The sample has approximately 6,200 clones, 45% to 50% seen once. There are 12 residues in the CDR3. The V end lost 4 bases, the J end lost 2 bases, and 2 bases lay between the germline ends. Germline values: CDR1 KGHPV, CDR2 FQNQEV (reference sequence). The data were taken from a study of tissue T cells after allogeneic stem cell transplantation. Findings and limits, study-wide: Anatomically similar tissues had similar TCR repertoires within each patient.

This sample's time point: mouse harvest day 7 after allogeneic transplant. The graft held 10^6 splenic CD5+ T cells and 10^7 T-cell-depleted bone marrow cells. This mouse GVHD model was MHC-mismatched B6 to BALB/c, profiled day 7 or 14. The clonotype comes from a female BALB/c mouse given C57BL/6 T cells with graft-versus-host disease after an allogeneic hematopoietic cell transplant. Sequenced sample: skin. The V gene is TRBV26, the J gene TRBJ1-4; D is unclear. The part of the CDR3 DNA that was read is TGTGCCAGCAGTCCATCCAACGAAAGATTATTT. It codes for CASSPSNERLF. The full-length CDR3 reads as CASSPSNERLFF. The full variable domain, its missing parts supplied by reference TRBV26 and TRBJ1-4, is NSKVIQTPRYLVKGQGQKAKMRCIPEKGHPVVFWYQQNKNNEFKFLINFQNQEVLQQIDMTEKRFSAECPSNSPCSLEIQSSEAGDSALYLCASSPSNERLFFGHGTKLSVL.